This T cell receptor (beta chain) was sequenced during a study of shared clonotypes between healthy human individuals. The study, taken as a whole, reports: Represented genetic and exposure-history diversity was restricted by having few donors.

Positively selected for CCR7, the CD45RO-negative cells used as naive CD8 cells excluded terminally differentiated effector memory CD45RA+ cells. The CDR3 totals 17 residues. Germline V gene data show CDR1 as SGHAT and CDR2 as FQNNGV. The junction had 17 bases not matched to a gene; V was cut back by 5 bases and J by 8 bases. With respect to this clone: Its antigen remains unidentified.

Profiling relied on immunoSEQ multiplex PCR, and the TCRdb table lists in-frame clones only, not all of them. The sample lists approximately 840,000 clones, 90% to 98% occurring once. The chain joins TRBV11-2 to TRBJ1-5; 8 positions agree with TRBD1. The clonotype was recovered from a man aged 25 to 40 in good health. Sequencing used naive CD8+ T cells sorted from blood. The CDR3 DNA follows: TGTGCCAGCAGCCATCCGGGTAGGCAGGGGGCCACGAAGCCCCAGCATTTT. This sequence encodes CASSHPGRQGATKPQHF.